This T cell receptor (beta chain) was sequenced in a study of early T cells in non-severe SARS-CoV-2 infection. Whole-study context: It was bulk RNA from unsorted whole blood that was sequenced, and the chains were unpaired.

Unique molecular identifier tags were affixed to discrete cDNA molecules. From the 5' RACE reads, TCRdb called clonotypes with MiXCR, one entry per CDR3 protein. The sample has around 67,000 distinct CDR3 sequences; roughly 12% are singletons. Worth noting for this clonotype: Its matching antigen is unknown.

CDR1 and CDR2 (germline): SEHNR, FQNEAQ (reference sequence). This CDR3 comprises 15 residues. With 3 bases clipped from V and 6 bases from J, the junction kept 7 bases outside the gene matches. Overall study findings and caveats: The study's VDJdb matching favored anti-spike CD8 responses and missed private and CD4 specificities.

This TCR was recovered from an adult who was a healthcare worker with PCR-confirmed SARS-CoV-2 infection or an uninfected control (not recorded which). This chain joins TRBV7-9 and TRBJ1-4; TRBD1 aligns across 7 bases. The sequenced material came from whole blood. CDR3 residues: CASSLGDRDDEKLFF. DNA of the CDR3: TGTGCCAGCAGCTTGGGGGACAGAGACGATGAAAAACTGTTTTTT.